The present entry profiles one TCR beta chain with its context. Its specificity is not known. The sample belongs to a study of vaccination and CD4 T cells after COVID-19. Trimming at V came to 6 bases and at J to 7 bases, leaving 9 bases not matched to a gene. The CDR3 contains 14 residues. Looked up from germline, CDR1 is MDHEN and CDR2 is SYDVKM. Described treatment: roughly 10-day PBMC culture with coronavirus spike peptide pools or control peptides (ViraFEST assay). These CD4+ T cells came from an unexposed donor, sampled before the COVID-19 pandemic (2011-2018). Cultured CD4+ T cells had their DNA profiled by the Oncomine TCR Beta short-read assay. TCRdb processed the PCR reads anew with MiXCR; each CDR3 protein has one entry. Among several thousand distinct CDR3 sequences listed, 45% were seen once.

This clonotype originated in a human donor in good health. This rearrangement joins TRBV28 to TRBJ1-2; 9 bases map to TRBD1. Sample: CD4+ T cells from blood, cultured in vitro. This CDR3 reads CASRPTGGLGGYTF. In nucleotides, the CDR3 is TGTGCCAGCAGGCCCACAGGGGGCTTGGGTGGCTACACCTTC.